The 13 T cell receptor beta chains listed next were all sequenced from one sample in a study of T cell responses to AZD1222 COVID-19 vaccine. Only in-frame clones appear in the TCRdb table, and some are missing; sequencing was by immunoSEQ multiplex PCR. The sample has over 100,000 clones; around 87% are singletons. This sample comprised peripheral blood, obtained on day 0 of AZD1222 vaccination. All receptors come from an adult in good health.

The chain uses TRBV5-4 and TRBJ1-4, with D possibly being TRBD1 (6 bases). Germline CDR1 is SGHNT and CDR2 is YYREEE (reference sequence). The ends were cut back, 0 bases at V and 2 bases at J, with 14 bases in the middle. The CDR3 consists of 17 residues. The CDR3 coding sequence is TGTGCCAGCAGCTTGGCCTCTAACAGGGCTACTAATGAAAAACTGTTTTTT. Translating it yields CASSLASNRATNEKLFF.

The chain carries TRBV27 and TRBJ2-1; D is ambiguous. V was clipped by 3 bases and J by 4 bases, with 10 bases between them. The V gene's germline CDR1 is MNHEY and CDR2 SMNVEV (reference sequence). This CDR3 spans 14 amino acids. The chain's CDR3 is CASSFVGGYNEQFF. In nucleotides, the CDR3 is TGTGCCAGCAGTTTTGTCGGCGGTTACAATGAGCAGTTCTTC.

CDR3 sequence reads: CASSKERTAGTGELFF. As DNA, the CDR3 is TGCGCCAGCAGCAAGGAGCGGACAGCGGGAACCGGGGAGCTGTTTTTT. V usage is TRBV5-1 and J usage is TRBJ2-2; tentatively, D is TRBD2 (7 bases). The CDR3 is 16 residues long. The V and J ends lost 4 bases and 5 bases respectively, with 18 bases between them. Germline assignment: CDR1 SGHRS and CDR2 YFSETQ.

The V and J genes are TRBV4-2 and TRBJ2-1, with 8 nucleotides matching TRBD1. Germline V gene lookup returns CDR1 LGHNA and CDR2 YNFKEQ. Trimming at V came to 1 base and at J to 8 bases, leaving 7 bases not matched to a gene. This CDR3 comprises 15 residues. The DNA of the CDR3 is TGTGCCAGCAGCCAAGTAACAGGGGGAAGGGATGAGCAGTTCTTC. Protein: CASSQVTGGRDEQFF.

The chain joins TRBV11-3 to TRBJ1-1; D may be TRBD1 (6 bases). CDR1 and CDR2 from the germline V gene are SGHNT and YENEEA. Trimming left V 2 bases short and J 5 bases short, with 6 bases between. This CDR3 comprises 12 residues. CDR3 protein: CASSLQGTEAFF. The CDR3 nucleotides read TGTGCCAGCAGCTTACAGGGGACTGAAGCTTTCTTT.

J is TRBJ2-1 and V is TRBV27; possible D gene TRBD1, 5 bases. Per germline, CDR1 MNHEY and CDR2 SMNVEV (reference sequence). This CDR3 contains 14 residues. V was trimmed by 8 bases and J by 4 bases, leaving 15 bases between them. This CDR3 reads CASASSTDYNEQFF. The CDR3 DNA sequence: TGTGCCAGCGCTTCTTCGACAGATTACAATGAGCAGTTCTTC.

This clone was observed a few times. V is TRBV6-2 or TRBV6-3 and J is TRBJ1-3; D remains unclear. CDR1 MNHEY and CDR2 SVGEGT come from the germline V gene. The CDR3 runs to 13 residues. V was clipped by 5 bases and J by 3 bases, with 8 bases between them. Here the CDR3 DNA reads TGTGCCAGCAGTCCAGTAGGTGGAAACACCATATATTTT. This sequence encodes CASSPVGGNTIYF.

CDR3 bases: TGCGCCAGCAGCCAAGTGAGGGATCAGCCCCAGCATTTT. As protein: CASSQVRDQPQHF. The gene calls are TRBV4-3 and TRBJ1-5, with D unclear. This CDR3 is 13 amino acids long. The germline V gene encodes CDR1 LGHNA and CDR2 YSLEER. V lost 1 base to trimming and J lost 5 bases, with 6 bases between them.

The chain uses TRBV2 and TRBJ2-1; perhaps TRBD1 as D (6 bases). The CDR3 has 14 amino acids. V lost 4 bases and J lost 4, with 11 bases in between. CDR1 is SNHLY and CDR2 is FYNNEI in the germline V gene. The CDR3 nucleotides are TGTGCCAGCAGTGGGACAGTTTCATACAATGAGCAGTTCTTC. This encodes CASSGTVSYNEQFF.

This sequence joins TRBV3-1 (or the pseudogene TRBV3-2) and TRBJ2-1; TRBD1 matches at 7 bases. V was pared by 4 bases and J by 6 bases, with 6 bases of the junction left unmatched. CDR1 is LGHDT and CDR2 is YNNKEL in the germline V gene (reference sequence). The CDR3 spans 14 residues. In nucleotides, the CDR3 is TGTGCCAGCAGCCCTCACGCAGGGGGCAATGAGCAGTTCTTC. Its protein product is CASSPHAGGNEQFF.

This clone turned up a few times. The chain has TRBV19 and TRBJ1-5; 7 bases align to TRBD1. Germline V gives CDR1 LNHDA, CDR2 SQIVND (reference sequence). The V and J ends lost 7 bases and 0 bases, in that order; junction bases with no gene match: 12. This CDR3 has 17 amino acids. This chain's CDR3 is CASTNPEGQISNQPQHF. The CDR3 coding sequence is TGTGCCAGTACCAACCCGGAGGGACAGATTAGCAATCAGCCCCAGCATTTT. The whole variable domain, filled in from reference TRBV19 and TRBJ1-5, reads DGGITQSPKYLFRKEGQNVTLSCEQNLNHDAMYWYRQDPGQGLRLIYYSQIVNDFQKGDIAEGYSVSREKKESFPLTVTSAQKNPTAFYLCASTNPEGQISNQPQHFGDGTRLSIL.

This sequence joins TRBV14 and TRBJ1-2; 9 bases are a match to TRBD1. The CDR3 contains 15 residues. With V trimmed by 1 base and J by 6 bases, 6 bases remained unmatched. CDR1 SGHDN and CDR2 FVKESK come from the germline V gene. As DNA, the CDR3 is TGTGCCAGCAGCCAAGCCGGGACAGGGACCCATGGCTACACCTTC. Protein product: CASSQAGTGTHGYTF.

This clone was counted only a few times. CDR3 protein: CASSLDEQGPDTQYF. The CDR3 bases are TGTGCCAGCAGCTTGGATGAACAGGGCCCAGATACGCAGTATTTT. The J gene is TRBJ2-3, the V gene TRBV5-6; D possibly corresponds to TRBD1 (6 bases). V lost 0 bases and J lost 4, with 12 bases in between. Germline values: CDR1 SGHDT, CDR2 YYEEEE. The CDR3 consists of 15 residues.